This T cell receptor (beta chain) was recorded in a study of T cell changes during pregnancy in multiple sclerosis. CDR1 is SEHNR, CDR2 FQNEAQ, per germline (reference sequence). This CDR3 contains 14 residues. The V gene end was trimmed by 1 base and the J gene end by 8 bases; junction bases not matched to a gene: 3. This table comes from immunoSEQ multiplex PCR, and its TCRdb copy is limited to in-frame clones, with some not included. The table lists about 79,000 clones, 90% to 95% of them singletons. J is TRBJ2-1 and V is TRBV7-9; 9 nucleotides line up with TRBD2. Material: CD4+ T cells from peripheral blood mononuclear cells, obtained in the second trimester of pregnancy. The TCR comes from a female donor with multiple sclerosis, enrolled in a pregnancy study. The CDR3 protein is CASSLVSGSDEQFF. Written as DNA, the CDR3 is TGTGCCAGCAGCTTAGTTAGCGGGAGCGATGAGCAGTTCTTC. Variable domain in full (rest from reference TRBV7-9 and TRBJ2-1): DTGVSQNPRHKITKRGQNVTFRCDPISEHNRLYWYRQTLGQGPEFLTYFQNEAQLEKSRLLSDRFSAERPKGSFSTLEIQRTEQGDSAMYLCASSLVSGSDEQFFGPGTRLTVL.